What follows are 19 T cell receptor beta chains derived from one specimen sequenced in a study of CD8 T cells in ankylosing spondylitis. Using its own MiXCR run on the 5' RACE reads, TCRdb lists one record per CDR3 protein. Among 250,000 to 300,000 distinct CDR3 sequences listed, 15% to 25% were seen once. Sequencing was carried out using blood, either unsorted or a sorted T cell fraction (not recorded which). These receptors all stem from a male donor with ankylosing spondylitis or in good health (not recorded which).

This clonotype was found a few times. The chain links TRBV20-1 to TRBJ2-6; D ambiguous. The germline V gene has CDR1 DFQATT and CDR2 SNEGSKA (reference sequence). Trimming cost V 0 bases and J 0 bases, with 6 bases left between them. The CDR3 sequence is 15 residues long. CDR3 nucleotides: TGCAGTGCTAGAGAGACTCCCTCTGGGGCCAACGTCCTGACTTTC. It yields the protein CSARETPSGANVLTF.

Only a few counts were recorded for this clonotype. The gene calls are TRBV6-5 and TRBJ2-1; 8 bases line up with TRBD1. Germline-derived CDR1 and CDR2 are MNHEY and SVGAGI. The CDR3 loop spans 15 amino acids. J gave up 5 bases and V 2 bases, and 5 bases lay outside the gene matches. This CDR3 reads CASSYRTGSDNEQFF. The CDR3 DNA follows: TGTGCCAGCAGTTACAGGACAGGGTCCGACAATGAGCAGTTCTTC.

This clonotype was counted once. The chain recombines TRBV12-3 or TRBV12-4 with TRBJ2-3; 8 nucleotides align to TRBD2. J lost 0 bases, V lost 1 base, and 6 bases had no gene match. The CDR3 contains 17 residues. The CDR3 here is CASSLGTSNPSTDTQYF. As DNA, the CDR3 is TGTGCCAGCAGTTTAGGGACTAGCAACCCAAGCACAGATACGCAGTATTTT.

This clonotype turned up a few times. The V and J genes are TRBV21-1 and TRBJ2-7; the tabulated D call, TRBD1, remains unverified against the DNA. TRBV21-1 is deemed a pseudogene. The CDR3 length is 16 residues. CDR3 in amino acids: CASSRGRDRVHYEQYV. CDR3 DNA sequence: TGTGCCAGCAGCCGCGGGAGGGACAGGGTACACTACGAGCAGTACGTC.

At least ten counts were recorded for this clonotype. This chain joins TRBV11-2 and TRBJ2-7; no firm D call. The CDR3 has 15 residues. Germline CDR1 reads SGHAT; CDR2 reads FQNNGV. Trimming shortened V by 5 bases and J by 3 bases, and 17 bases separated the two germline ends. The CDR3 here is CASSLTLLWDYEQYV. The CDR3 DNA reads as TGTGCCAGCAGCCTGACCCTCCTATGGGACTACGAGCAGTACGTC.

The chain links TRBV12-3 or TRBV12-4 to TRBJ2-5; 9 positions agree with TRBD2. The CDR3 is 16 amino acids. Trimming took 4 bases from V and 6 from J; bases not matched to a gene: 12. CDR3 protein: CASSSGLAGWMKTQYF. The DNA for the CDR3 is TGTGCCAGCAGTTCGGGACTAGCAGGGTGGATGAAGACCCAGTACTTC.

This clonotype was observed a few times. CDR3 amino acids: CASEPRGRWETQYF. The CDR3 nucleotides read TGTGCCAGCGAGCCGAGGGGTCGTTGGGAGACCCAGTACTTC. This sequence joins TRBV6-1 and TRBJ2-5, with D perhaps matching TRBD1 or TRBD2 (5 bases each). Trimming cost V 8 bases and J 5 bases, with 18 bases left between them. Germline-derived CDR1 and CDR2 are MNHNS and SASEGT. The CDR3 covers 14 residues.

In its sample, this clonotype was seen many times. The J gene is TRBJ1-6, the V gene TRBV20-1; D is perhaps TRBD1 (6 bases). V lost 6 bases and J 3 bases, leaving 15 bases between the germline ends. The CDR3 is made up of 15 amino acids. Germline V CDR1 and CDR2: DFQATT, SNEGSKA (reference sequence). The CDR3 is CSARSEDSYNSPLHF. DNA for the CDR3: TGCAGTGCACGCTCCGAGGACAGCTATAATTCACCCCTCCACTTT.

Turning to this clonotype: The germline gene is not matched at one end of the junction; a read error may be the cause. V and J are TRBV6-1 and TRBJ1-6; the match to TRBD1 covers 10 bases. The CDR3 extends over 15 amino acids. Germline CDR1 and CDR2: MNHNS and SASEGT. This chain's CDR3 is CVSSPRQGAYSPLHF. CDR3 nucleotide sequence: TGTGTCAGCAGTCCAAGACAGGGGGCGTATTCACCCCTCCACTTT.

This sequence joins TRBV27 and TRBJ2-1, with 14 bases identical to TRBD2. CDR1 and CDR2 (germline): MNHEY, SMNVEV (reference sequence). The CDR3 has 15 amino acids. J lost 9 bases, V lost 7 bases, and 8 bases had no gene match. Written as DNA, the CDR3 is TGTGCCAGCACCATGGGACTAGCGGGAGTCTTTGAGCAGTTCTTC. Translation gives CASTMGLAGVFEQFF.

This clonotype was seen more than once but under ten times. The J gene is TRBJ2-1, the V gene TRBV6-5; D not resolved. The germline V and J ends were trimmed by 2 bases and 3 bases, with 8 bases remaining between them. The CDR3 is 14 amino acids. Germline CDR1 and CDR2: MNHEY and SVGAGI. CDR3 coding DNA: TGTGCCAGCAGTTACCGGGCGAACTACAATGAGCAGTTCTTC. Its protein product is CASSYRANYNEQFF.

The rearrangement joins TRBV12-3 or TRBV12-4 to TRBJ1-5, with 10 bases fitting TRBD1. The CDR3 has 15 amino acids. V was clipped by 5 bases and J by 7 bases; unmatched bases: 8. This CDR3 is CASSTGQGVKQPQHF. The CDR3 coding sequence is TGTGCCAGCAGTACAGGACAGGGGGTAAAGCAGCCCCAGCATTTT.

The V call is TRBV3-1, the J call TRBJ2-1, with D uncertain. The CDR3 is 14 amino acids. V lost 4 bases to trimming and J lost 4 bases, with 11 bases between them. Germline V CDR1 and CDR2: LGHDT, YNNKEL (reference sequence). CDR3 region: CASSLRPKYNEQFF. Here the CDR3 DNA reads TGTGCCAGCAGCCTCAGGCCCAAGTACAATGAGCAGTTCTTC.

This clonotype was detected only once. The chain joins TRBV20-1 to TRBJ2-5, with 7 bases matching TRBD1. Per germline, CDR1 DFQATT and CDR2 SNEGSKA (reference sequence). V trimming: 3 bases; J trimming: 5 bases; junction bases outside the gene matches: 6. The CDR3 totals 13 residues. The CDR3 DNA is TGCAGTGCTAGTGACAGGGTGATCGAGACCCAGTACTTC. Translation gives CSASDRVIETQYF.

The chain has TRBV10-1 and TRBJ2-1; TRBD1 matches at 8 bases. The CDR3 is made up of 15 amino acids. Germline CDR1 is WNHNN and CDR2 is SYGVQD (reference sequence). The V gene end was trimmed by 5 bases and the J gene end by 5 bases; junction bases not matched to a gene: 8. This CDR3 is CASSLGQGANNEQFF. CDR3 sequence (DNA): TGCGCCAGCAGTCTAGGACAGGGCGCGAACAATGAGCAGTTCTTC.

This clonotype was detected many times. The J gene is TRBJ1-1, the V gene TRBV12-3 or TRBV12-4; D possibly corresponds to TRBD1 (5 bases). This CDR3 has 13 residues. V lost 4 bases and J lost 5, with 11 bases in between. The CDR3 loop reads CASSYQGRTEAFF. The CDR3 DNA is TGTGCCAGCAGTTACCAGGGTAGGACTGAAGCTTTCTTT.

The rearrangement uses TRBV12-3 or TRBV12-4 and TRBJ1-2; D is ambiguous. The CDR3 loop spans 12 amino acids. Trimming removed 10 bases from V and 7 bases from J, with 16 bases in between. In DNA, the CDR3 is TGTGCCACCAAGAGAGACCTGAGTGGCTACACCTTC. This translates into CATKRDLSGYTF.

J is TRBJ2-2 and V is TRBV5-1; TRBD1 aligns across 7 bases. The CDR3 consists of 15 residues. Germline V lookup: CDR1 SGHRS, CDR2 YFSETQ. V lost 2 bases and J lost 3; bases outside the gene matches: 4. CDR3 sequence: CASSFLQGDTGELFF. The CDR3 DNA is TGCGCCAGCAGCTTTCTGCAGGGGGACACCGGGGAGCTGTTTTTT.

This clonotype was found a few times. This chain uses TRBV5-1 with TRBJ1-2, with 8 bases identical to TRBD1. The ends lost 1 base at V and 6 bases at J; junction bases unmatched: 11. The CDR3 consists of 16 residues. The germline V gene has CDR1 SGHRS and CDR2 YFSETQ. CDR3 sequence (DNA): TGCGCCAGCAGCTTGTCGGCAGGGGGCGTCCCCCATGGCTACACCTTC. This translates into CASSLSAGGVPHGYTF.